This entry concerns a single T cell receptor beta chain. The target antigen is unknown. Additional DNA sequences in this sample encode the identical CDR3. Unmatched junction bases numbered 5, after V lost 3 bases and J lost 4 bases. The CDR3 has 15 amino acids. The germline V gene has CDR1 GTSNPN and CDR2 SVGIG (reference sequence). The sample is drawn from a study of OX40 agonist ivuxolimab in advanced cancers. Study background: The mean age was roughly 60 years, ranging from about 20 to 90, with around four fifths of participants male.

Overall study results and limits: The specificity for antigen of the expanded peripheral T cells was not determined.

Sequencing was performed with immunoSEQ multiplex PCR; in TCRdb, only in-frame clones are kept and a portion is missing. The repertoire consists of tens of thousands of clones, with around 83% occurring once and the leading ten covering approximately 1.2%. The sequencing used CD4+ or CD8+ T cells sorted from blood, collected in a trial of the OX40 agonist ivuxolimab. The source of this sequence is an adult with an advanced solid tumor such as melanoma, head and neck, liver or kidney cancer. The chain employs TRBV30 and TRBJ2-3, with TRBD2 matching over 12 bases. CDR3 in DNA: TGTGCCTGGAGCCAACTAGCGGGGGGCCCAGATACGCAGTATTTT. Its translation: CAWSQLAGGPDTQYF.